A selection of T cell receptor beta chains follows, all from one sample in a study of blood T cell repertoires in COVID-19. Profiled with immunoSEQ multiplex PCR; TCRdb holds only in-frame clones, not every one. The sample gives approximately 230,000 clones, around 84% of which show up once; just under 20% is in the top ten. Sequencing was carried out using peripheral blood. The receptors were sampled from a man aged 30 to 45 with active or convalescent COVID-19. Each CDR3 is given with its conserved first and last residue. A D gene is named only where the DNA matches it firmly. Size tells how often a clone was seen (once, few, many) or the class of an expanded clone, and some rows leave it out.

NA TRBJ2-1 NA TRBV7-9 TGTGCCAGCAGCCCCTCGTACGGGATCCGCAATGAGCAGTTCTTC CASSPSYGIRNEQFF
NA TRBJ1-4 NA TRBV30 TGTGCCTGGAGTGTGAGGGTAGGGAATGAAAAACTGTTTTTT CAWSVRVGNEKLFF
NA TRBJ2-3 once TRBV3-1/TRBV3-2 TGTGCCAGCAGCCAAGTTCTGGCCCCAGATACGCAGTATTTT CASSQVLAPDTQYF
NA TRBJ1-2 few TRBV5-1 TGCGCCAGCAGCTTGGCCACAGGGCCAAGCTATGGCTACACCTTC CASSLATGPSYGYTF
TRBD2 TRBJ2-4 once TRBV6-5 TGTGCCAGCAGTTCTAGGACTAGCGGGAGCGACATTCAGTACTTC CASSSRTSGSDIQYF
NA TRBJ2-3 NA TRBV7-8 TGTGCCAGCAGCTTAAGGACAACGATGGATACGCAGTATTTT CASSLRTTMDTQYF
TRBD1 TRBJ1-1 NA TRBV5-1 TGCGCCAGCAGCTTAGTGGGACAGGGCGAACGAAAAGCTTTCTTT CASSLVGQGERKAFF
TRBD1 TRBJ2-3 NA TRBV5-1 TGCGCCAGCAGAGGTGGGACAGGGGGCACAGATACGCAGTATTTT CASRGGTGGTDTQYF
TRBD2 TRBJ2-3 NA TRBV3-1/TRBV3-2 TGTGCCAGCAGAGCGGGGGTTAGCACAGATACGCAGTATTTT CASRAGVSTDTQYF
TRBD1 TRBJ2-7 NA TRBV11-2 TGTGCCAGCAGCGTGGGACAGGGGTTCGACTACGAGCAGTACTTC CASSVGQGFDYEQYF
TRBD1 TRBJ1-4 NA TRBV2 TGTGCCGCTACAGGGGGCAAGGGAAAACTGTTTTTT CAATGGKGKLFF
NA TRBJ1-5 NA TRBV19 TGTGCCAGTAGTTCCCGGACAGGCAATCAGCCCCAGCATTTT CASSSRTGNQPQHF
TRBD1 TRBJ1-1 NA TRBV6-5 TGTGCCAGCAGTTACTCGAGGGGGCGGATTGAAGCTTTCTTT CASSYSRGRIEAFF
TRBD1 TRBJ1-2 NA TRBV5-6 TGTGCCAGCAGCTCCCAGGGACAGCTTAACTATGGCTACACCTTC CASSSQGQLNYGYTF
NA TRBJ1-2 once TRBV9 TGTGCCAGCAGCGTAGACCCCCTGGGGGCCCTCTCCGGCTACACCTTC CASSVDPLGALSGYTF
TRBD1 TRBJ2-7 few TRBV9 TGTGCCAGCAGCCCCAGACAGGGCTCGTGGTACGAGCAGTACTTC CASSPRQGSWYEQYF
NA TRBJ1-2 NA TRBV7-2 TGTGCCAGCAGCTTAAAAGGGGGCTATGGCTACACCTTC CASSLKGGYGYTF
NA TRBJ1-1 once TRBV2 TGTGCCAGCAGCCACCCCTCTGAAGGGGCTGAAGCTTTCTTT CASSHPSEGAEAFF
TRBD2 TRBJ2-5 NA TRBV4-3 TGCGCCAGCAGCCAAGGGACTAGCGGGAGGACCCAAGAGACCCAGTACTTC CASSQGTSGRTQETQYF
TRBD2 TRBJ2-5 NA TRBV30 TGTGCCTGGGCGACCCCCAGCGGGAGGCGAGAGACCCAGTACTTC CAWATPSGRRETQYF
TRBD2 TRBJ2-5 NA TRBV5-1 TGCGCCAGCTCAGGACTAGCGACAGGGGAGACCCAGTACTTC CASSGLATGETQYF
NA TRBJ2-1 NA TRBV13 TGTGCCAGCAGACTTTTTGGGGGGTGGGATGAGCAGTTCTTC CASRLFGGWDEQFF
NA TRBJ1-2 NA TRBV28 TGTGCCAGCAGTAATCCCGAGCGTATCTATGGCTACACCTTC CASSNPERIYGYTF
NA TRBJ2-7 NA TRBV18 TGTGCCAGCTCACCGACGCCGCGAAGGACAGGACTATACGAGCAGTACTTC CASSPTPRRTGLYEQYF
NA TRBJ2-7 once TRBV19 TGTGCCAGTAGTGCGGGGATCAACGAGCAGTACTTC CASSAGINEQYF
NA TRBJ2-2 NA TRBV9 TGTGCCAGCAGCGTACAGCCTCCCGGGACATTGAACACCGGGGAGCTGTTTTTT CASSVQPPGTLNTGELFF
NA TRBJ1-2 NA TRBV6-2/TRBV6-3 TGTGCCAGCAGTGGAGGGGACCGTCATGGCTACACCTTC CASSGGDRHGYTF
TRBD2 TRBJ2-7 few TRBV10-2 TGCGCCAGCAGTAGGCGGGGGGCCTACGAGCAGTACTTC CASSRRGAYEQYF
NA TRBJ1-6 NA TRBV4-3 TGCGCCAGCAGCCAAGAGAGACATAATAATTCACCCCTCCACTTT CASSQERHNNSPLHF
NA TRBJ2-1 NA TRBV18 TGTGCCAGCTCACCAGCTAACAATGAGCAGTTCTTC CASSPANNEQFF
NA TRBJ2-4 NA TRBV21-1 TGTGCCAGCAGCAAAGAGGGAGAAGCTTTAGCCAAAAACATTCAGTACTTC CASSKEGEALAKNIQYF
TRBD1 TRBJ1-6 NA TRBV5-1 TGCGCCAGCAGCAAAGAAAGGGACAGGGGTTCACCCCTCCACTTT CASSKERDRGSPLHF
TRBD2 TRBJ2-1 NA TRBV10-3 TGTGCCATCAGTGATAAGGCTAGCGGGAGGCCCAATGAGCAGTTCTTC CAISDKASGRPNEQFF
TRBD1 TRBJ1-2 NA TRBV7-2 TGTGCCAGCAGCCCCTACTCCGACAGGGCCGGCTACACCTTC CASSPYSDRAGYTF
TRBD1 TRBJ2-3 NA TRBV4-1 TGCGCCAGCAAAGGGGAACGACAGGGGGCCACAGATACGCAGTATTTT CASKGERQGATDTQYF
NA TRBJ1-1 NA TRBV28 TGTGCCAGCACCATCGGGACTTTCCCCGGAGCTTTCTTT CASTIGTFPGAFF
NA TRBJ2-3 NA TRBV12-3/TRBV12-4 TGTGCCAGCAGCCTGTCCGGGGTTGATACGCAGTATTTT CASSLSGVDTQYF
NA TRBJ2-5 NA TRBV20-1 TGCAGTGCCCGTCAAGAGACCCAGTACTTC CSARQETQYF
TRBD1 TRBJ2-1 NA TRBV6-2/TRBV6-3 TGTGCCAGCAGTTACTTGGGACAGGGAAGGAGATCCTACAATGAGCAGTTCTTC CASSYLGQGRRSYNEQFF
TRBD1 TRBJ1-6 NA TRBV19 TGTGCCAGCGAGGACAGGACTAAATCACCCCTCCACTTT CASEDRTKSPLHF
TRBD1 TRBJ1-2 NA TRBV2 TGTGCCAGCAGCGGACAGGGGGACTATGGCTACACCTTC CASSGQGDYGYTF
NA TRBJ2-7 NA TRBV12-3/TRBV12-4 TGTGCCAGCATCCGAGACAGGCGAGGCGAGCAGTACTTC CASIRDRRGEQYF
TRBD1 TRBJ2-1 NA TRBV5-1 TGCGCCAGCAGCCAACAGGGGTACAATGAGCAGTTCTTC CASSQQGYNEQFF
NA TRBJ2-5 NA TRBV6-2/TRBV6-3 TGTGCCAGCAGTTTCCCCAGGGGTCTAGGGGAGACCCAGTACTTC CASSFPRGLGETQYF
TRBD1 TRBJ2-3 NA TRBV27 TGTGCCAGCAGTTTAATCACCGGGACAGGGGGTAATACGCAGTATTTT CASSLITGTGGNTQYF
TRBD2 TRBJ2-1 NA TRBV9 TGTGCCAGCAGCCTAGCGGGGGAGCAGTTCTTC CASSLAGEQFF
TRBD2 TRBJ2-2 NA TRBV30 TGTGCCTGGAGTCTCGCTAGCGGGAGTTTCACCGGGGAGCTGTTTTTT CAWSLASGSFTGELFF
TRBD2 TRBJ2-1 NA TRBV7-3 TGTGCCAGCAGCATTCTAGCGGGAGCGAAAGGCGGTGAGCAGTTCTTC CASSILAGAKGGEQFF
TRBD2 TRBJ2-7 NA TRBV7-2 TGTGCCAGCTGCCTAGCGGAGAACTACGAGCAGTACTTC CASCLAENYEQYF
NA TRBJ1-5 NA TRBV5-6 TGTGCCAGCAACCGACTCTCGGGTGGTAATCAGCCCCAGCATTTT CASNRLSGGNQPQHF
NA TRBJ2-1 NA TRBV4-1 TGCGCCAGCAGCCCAGCCCCCGGAGGGCGGCCCTACAATGAGCAGTTCTTC CASSPAPGGRPYNEQFF
NA TRBJ1-2 NA TRBV7-8 TGTGCCAGCAGCTTACAGGGGCACTATGGCTACACCTTC CASSLQGHYGYTF
TRBD2 TRBJ2-7 NA TRBV9 TGTGCCAGCAGCCTCACGCCAGGGACTAGCGGTTCCTACGAGCAGTACTTC CASSLTPGTSGSYEQYF
NA TRBJ1-2 NA TRBV4-3 TGCGCCAGCAGCCCAGGGATTGGGTCTTATGGCTACACCTTC CASSPGIGSYGYTF
NA TRBJ1-6 NA TRBV7-2 TGTGCCAGCAGCCTCGCTGCGCGGGGAGCCCTCCACTTT CASSLAARGALHF
NA TRBJ2-5 NA TRBV30 TGTGCCTGGAGCCTTGGCAGGGACAAGACCCAGTACTTC CAWSLGRDKTQYF
NA TRBJ2-5 NA TRBV19 TGTGCCAGTAGTACTCCTTTCCCCGGGACTTTCCAAGAGACCCAGTACTTC CASSTPFPGTFQETQYF
TRBD1 TRBJ1-2 NA TRBV9 TGTGCCAGCAGCGTCAGAGGGACAGACTATGGCTACACCTTC CASSVRGTDYGYTF
NA TRBJ1-2 NA TRBV6-2/TRBV6-3 TGTGCCAGCAGTTACTCGACATTGGGTGGCTACACCTTC CASSYSTLGGYTF